The 13 T cell receptor beta chains below were found in one sample sequenced in a study of blood T cell repertoires in COVID-19. Libraries were prepared by immunoSEQ multiplex PCR; TCRdb keeps only in-frame clonotypes and omits some of them. This table has over 110,000 clones, roughly 83% appearing once. The sequencing input was PBMCs or T cells enriched from blood (not recorded which). All receptors come from a man in his forties or fifties with acute COVID-19.

The genes are TRBV5-8 and TRBJ2-7; 7 bases line up with TRBD1. This CDR3 comprises 15 residues. The germline gives CDR1 SGHTS, CDR2 YDEGEE. V lost 4 bases to trimming and J lost 2 bases; unmatched junction nucleotides: 9. The CDR3 bases are TGTGCCAGCAGCCAGGAACAGGGGAAGACCTACGAGCAGTACTTC. It translates to CASSQEQGKTYEQYF.

The gene calls are TRBV9 and TRBJ2-1, with a weak D call TRBD2 (5 bases). V gave up 3 bases and J gave up 0 bases, with 10 bases separating them. CDR1 SGDLS and CDR2 YYNGEE come from the germline V gene. This CDR3 comprises 15 residues. CDR3 protein: CASSADYSSYNEQFF. The CDR3 bases are TGTGCCAGCAGCGCCGACTATAGCTCCTACAATGAGCAGTTCTTC.

This chain connects TRBV7-2 to TRBJ1-5; D is uncertain. V was cut by 0 bases and J by 6 bases, with 6 bases left in between. Germline CDR1 and CDR2: SGHTA and FQGNSA. The CDR3 runs to 13 residues. CDR3 DNA sequence: TGTGCCAGCAGCTTAGCCCCCCGTCAGCCCCAGCATTTT. Its protein product is CASSLAPRQPQHF.

This chain joins TRBV5-6 and TRBJ2-5; D is undetermined. V was cut by 1 base and J by 5 bases, with 3 bases left in between. The V gene's germline CDR1 is SGHDT and CDR2 YYEEEE. The CDR3 length is 11 residues. Written as DNA, the CDR3 is TGTGCCAGCAGCTTGCGGGAGACCCAGTACTTC. Its protein is CASSLRETQYF.

J is TRBJ2-4 and V is TRBV18; 12 bases map to TRBD1. The CDR3 loop spans 16 amino acids. Per germline, CDR1 KGHSH and CDR2 LQKENI. The V gene end was trimmed by 0 bases and the J gene end by 12 bases; junction bases not matched to a gene: 9. This CDR3 reads CASSPPQGQGAQNQYF. The DNA of the CDR3 is TGTGCCAGCTCACCACCGCAGGGACAGGGGGCGCAGAATCAGTACTTC.

The table lists this clone with a count of one. This chain joins TRBV6-5 and TRBJ2-7; D unresolved. V dropped 3 bases and J dropped 4 bases, with 10 bases sitting between them. This CDR3 comprises 13 residues. From germline, CDR1 is MNHEY and CDR2 SVGAGI. CDR3 nucleotide sequence: TGTGCCAGCAGTTATCGCAGGCAATACGAGCAGTACTTC. Encoded protein: CASSYRRQYEQYF.

The genes are TRBV7-9 and TRBJ2-3; 9 bases map to TRBD2. Trimming removed 2 bases from V and 1 base from J; junction bases left unmatched: 1. This CDR3 is 15 amino acids long. Per germline, CDR1 SEHNR and CDR2 FQNEAQ (reference sequence). CDR3 protein: CASSLSSGGTDTQYF. Written as DNA, the CDR3 is TGTGCCAGCAGCTTATCTAGCGGGGGCACAGATACGCAGTATTTT.

This sequence joins TRBV18 and TRBJ2-7, with D perhaps TRBD2 (7 bases). The V gene lost 2 bases and the J gene lost 6 bases, with 17 bases spanning the gap. Germline values: CDR1 KGHSH, CDR2 LQKENI. The CDR3 spans 15 residues. CDR3 coding DNA: TGTGCCAGCTCACCAAATGCGGGGGCCACTCGCGAGCAGTACTTC. Protein product: CASSPNAGATREQYF.

V gene TRBV11-2 combines with J gene TRBJ2-1; 8 nucleotides line up with TRBD2. CDR3 length equals 15 residues. The ends lost 3 bases at V and 5 bases at J; junction bases unmatched: 6. CDR1 is SGHAT, CDR2 FQNNGV, per germline. CDR3 in DNA: TGTGCCAGCAGCTTTTTGGCGGGGGGCCACAATGAGCAGTTCTTC. Its translation is CASSFLAGGHNEQFF.

This sequence joins TRBV6-1 and TRBJ1-4; TRBD1 is a possible D gene (5 bases). V was shortened by 2 bases and J by 6 bases, with 16 bases between the two germline ends. CDR3 length: 16 amino acids. Germline CDR1 and CDR2: MNHNS and SASEGT. Here the CDR3 reads CASSELATRGYEKLFF. The CDR3, as DNA: TGTGCCAGCAGTGAATTGGCGACAAGGGGATATGAAAAACTGTTTTTT.

This chain connects TRBV7-2 to TRBJ1-5; 7 positions agree with TRBD1. This CDR3 has 15 residues. Germline V lookup: CDR1 SGHTA, CDR2 FQGNSA. With 5 bases clipped from V and 3 bases from J, the junction kept 7 bases outside the gene matches. The CDR3 is CASSLTGAINQPQHF. The CDR3 DNA is TGTGCCAGCAGCCTTACAGGGGCCATCAATCAGCCCCAGCATTTT.

The V call is TRBV29-1, the J call TRBJ2-2; 9 bases are shared with TRBD1. Germline loops: CDR1 SQVTM, CDR2 ANQGSEA. The CDR3 is 13 residues long. The CDR3, as DNA: TGCACCGTGGGGACAGGGTTCGGAGGGGAGCTGTTTTTT. It translates to CTVGTGFGGELFF.

V and J are TRBV4-2 and TRBJ2-1; D is unclear. Germline V gives CDR1 LGHNA, CDR2 YNFKEQ. V was pared by 1 base and J by 5 bases, with 18 bases between. The CDR3 contains 17 residues. Written as DNA, the CDR3 is TGTGCCAGCAGCCAAGGAGTAGCCCAACCCGATCACAATGAGCAGTTCTTC. Its translation is CASSQGVAQPDHNEQFF.